Each of the 15 T cell receptor beta chains below was sequenced from the same sample in a study of cytotoxic CD8 clonotypes in ibrutinib-treated CLL. Produced via immunoSEQ multiplex PCR; TCRdb's table is partial and in-frame only. Here the sample spans about 330,000 clones, 60% to 80% being singletons. The sample here was PBMCs, taken after 36 months of ibrutinib treatment. The receptors were sampled from a human donor with chronic lymphocytic leukemia.

The V gene is TRBV29-1, the J gene TRBJ2-1; D is possibly TRBD1 (5 bases). Germline V lookup: CDR1 SQVTM, CDR2 ANQGSEA. V was clipped by 5 bases and J by 7 bases, with 6 bases between them. The CDR3 is 10 residues long. CDR3 nucleotide sequence: TGCAGCGTTCCAGGGAATGAGCAGTTCTTC. Protein product: CSVPGNEQFF.

This CDR3 is CASSLGGVGVRTYEQYF. The DNA of the CDR3 is TGTGCCAGCAGCTTAGGTGGTGTGGGAGTGAGGACCTACGAGCAGTACTTC. The gene calls are TRBV7-2 and TRBJ2-7; D might be TRBD2 (5 bases). CDR1 SGHTA and CDR2 FQGNSA come from the germline V gene. V gave up 1 base and J gave up 2 bases, with 18 bases separating them. This CDR3 has 17 residues.

The J gene is TRBJ2-2, the V gene TRBV5-1; D may be TRBD1 (5 bases). Between the trimmed V and J ends, which lost 4 bases and 4 bases, there was a span of 17 bases. The length of the CDR3 is 16 residues. Germline assignment: CDR1 SGHRS and CDR2 YFSETQ. The CDR3 DNA sequence: TGCGCCAGCAGCGCAGACAGTGAGGCCACCACCGGGGAGCTGTTTTTT. Translated, it gives CASSADSEATTGELFF.

This chain uses TRBV25-1 with TRBJ2-5, with 7 nucleotides matching TRBD2. There are 11 residues in the CDR3. V dropped 10 bases and J dropped 10; count of bases not matched to a gene: 9. CDR1 and CDR2 (germline): MGHDK, SYGVNS. The CDR3, as DNA: TGTGCCATCGGACTAGGGGTGATCCAGTACTTC. This codes for CAIGLGVIQYF. Full variable domain (remainder filled in from reference TRBV25-1 and TRBJ2-5): EADIYQTPRYLVIGTGKKITLECSQTMGHDKMYWYQQDPGMELHLIHYSYGVNSTEKGDLSSESTVSRIRTEHFPLTLESARPSHTSQYLCAIGLGVIQYFGPGTRLLVL.

In this sample, this clone turned up a few times. The chain carries TRBV9 and TRBJ1-2, with D uncertain. The V gene lost 0 bases and the J gene lost 7 bases, with 13 bases spanning the gap. This CDR3 contains 14 residues. Per germline, CDR1 SGDLS and CDR2 YYNGEE. The CDR3 loop is CASSVGPGLRGYTF. The CDR3, as DNA: TGTGCCAGCAGCGTAGGACCTGGGTTGCGTGGCTACACCTTC.

J is TRBJ2-7 and V is TRBV7-8, with D possibly TRBD2 on 6 matching bases. From germline, CDR1 is SGHVS and CDR2 FQNEAQ. The CDR3 is 15 residues long. Trimming stripped 3 bases from V and 3 bases from J, with 15 bases between. The DNA for the CDR3 is TGTGCCAGCAGCTTCCTCGGTTCCGGGGGCTACGAGCAGTACTTC. As protein: CASSFLGSGGYEQYF.

This sequence joins TRBV28 and TRBJ1-1; D may be TRBD1 (5 bases). Trimming took 10 bases from V and 7 from J, leaving 13 bases between them. This CDR3 has 11 amino acids. Looked up from germline, CDR1 is MDHEN and CDR2 is SYDVKM. CDR3 loop: CATGDHLEAFF. In DNA form, the CDR3 reads TGTGCCACCGGGGACCACCTTGAAGCTTTCTTT.

The J gene is TRBJ2-7, the V gene TRBV6-6, with D possibly being TRBD1 (6 bases). CDR3 length: 15 residues. The germline V and J ends were trimmed by 7 bases and 2 bases, with 18 bases remaining between them. CDR1 MNHNY and CDR2 SVGAGI come from the germline V gene (reference sequence). CDR3 in amino acids: CASTRANRDPYEQYF. For the CDR3, the DNA is TGTGCCAGCACCAGAGCCAACAGGGACCCCTACGAGCAGTACTTC.

The V call is TRBV27, the J call TRBJ2-3, with 10 nucleotides matching TRBD2. CDR1 is MNHEY, CDR2 SMNVEV, per germline (reference sequence). The CDR3 spans 17 residues. The trim removed 7 bases at V and 3 bases at J, leaving 13 bases unmatched. CDR3 region: CASTTLGLAGVTDTQYF. DNA for the CDR3: TGTGCCAGCACCACCCTCGGGCTAGCGGGAGTTACAGATACGCAGTATTTT.

CDR3 bases: TGTGCCAGCTCACCGGCTTATCTGAGGGGCTACACCTTC. This codes for CASSPAYLRGYTF. This sequence joins TRBV18 and TRBJ1-2; no reliable D call. Trimming stripped 3 bases from V and 8 bases from J, with 13 bases between. The CDR3 has 13 residues. The V gene's germline CDR1 is KGHSH and CDR2 LQKENI.

The chain combines TRBV2 with TRBJ2-7, with a weak D call TRBD2 (5 bases). Trimming stripped 7 bases from V and 0 bases from J, with 10 bases between. CDR1 and CDR2 from the germline V gene are SNHLY and FYNNEI. This CDR3 region has 13 residues. In nucleotides, the CDR3 is TGTGCCAGCAACGGAGGCGCCTCCTACGAGCAGTACTTC. Its translation: CASNGGASYEQYF.

The gene calls are TRBV5-1 and TRBJ2-7; D uncertain. CDR3 size: 14 residues. The V and J ends lost 0 bases and 1 base respectively, with 8 bases between them. Germline values: CDR1 SGHRS, CDR2 YFSETQ. DNA of the CDR3: TGCGCCAGCAGCTTGGACTTTGGGTCCTACGAGCAGTACTTC. This translates into CASSLDFGSYEQYF.

This chain connects TRBV18 to TRBJ2-5, with 8 positions matching TRBD2. The J segment lost 7 bases and the V segment lost 5 bases, leaving 18 bases of the junction unmatched. Germline lookup yields CDR1 KGHSH and CDR2 LQKENI. This CDR3 spans 17 amino acids. CDR3 residues: CASSGRIAGTPLGTQYF. DNA for the CDR3: TGTGCCAGCTCAGGACGTATAGCGGGAACCCCCCTCGGGACCCAGTACTTC.

The chain carries TRBV6-5 and TRBJ1-3, with a tentative D call TRBD1 (5 bases). This CDR3 contains 14 residues. V lost 2 bases to trimming and J lost 8 bases, with 13 bases between them. Germline CDR1 is MNHEY and CDR2 is SVGAGI. CDR3 coding DNA: TGTGCCAGCAGTTACGGGGCAGGGTGGGACACCATATATTTT. This translates into CASSYGAGWDTIYF.

The chain recombines TRBV19 with TRBJ2-7; TRBD1 aligns across 7 bases. This CDR3 comprises 15 residues. Germline CDR1 is LNHDA and CDR2 is SQIVND (reference sequence). V gave up 4 bases and J gave up 1 base; unmatched junction bases: 7. The CDR3 region is CASSSRDRYSYEQYF. The CDR3 region has the DNA TGTGCCAGTAGTAGCCGGGACAGATATTCCTACGAGCAGTACTTC.